The source of this T cell receptor (beta chain) is a study of shared clonotypes between healthy human individuals. Produced via immunoSEQ multiplex PCR; TCRdb's table is partial and in-frame only. The sample has millions of clones, about 95% seen once; the top ten hold under 0.15%. Donors were healthy HIV-negative adults without recently reported acute infections or vaccinations. The V end was cut by 5 bases, the J end by 2 bases, with 16 bases between. Germline V gives CDR1 SGHNT, CDR2 YENEEA. There are 16 residues in the CDR3. The specimen sequenced was naive CD4+ T cells sorted from blood. Subset reported: CD45RA+ positively selected. The TCR originated in a man younger than 30 in good health. The rearrangement uses TRBV11-3 and TRBJ1-3; D is ambiguous. Here the CDR3 DNA reads TGTGCCAGCAGCCACCGGCGGCCGCGGACTGGAAACACCATATATTTT. Translated, it gives CASSHRRPRTGNTIYF.